This T cell receptor (beta chain) emerged from a study of blood T cell repertoires in COVID-19. In the original processing: For nucleated cells, counts were estimated from reference gene primer amplification. The assay was immunoSEQ multiplex PCR, and TCRdb's table has in-frame clones only and misses some. That table is the source of V, J and clone size, and D and trimming were worked out from the DNA. The table lists approximately 250,000 clones, roughly 83% of them singletons. The V and J ends lost 6 bases and 5 bases, in that order; junction bases with no gene match: 9. Germline V gives CDR1 SGHAT, CDR2 FQNNGV. This CDR3 has 14 residues.

The V gene is TRBV11-2, the J gene TRBJ2-5; 7 bases map to TRBD1. Sequencing was performed on peripheral blood. This receptor was taken from a man aged 55 to 70 who had recovered from COVID-19. The CDR3 DNA sequence: TGTGCCAGCAGGGGGACAGTATTCTCGGAGACCCAGTACTTC. It yields the protein CASRGTVFSETQYF. The variable domain in full, completed from reference TRBV11-2 and TRBJ2-5, reads EAGVAQSPRYKIIEKRQSVAFWCNPISGHATLYWYQQILGQGPKLLIQFQNNGVVDDSQLPKDRFSAERLKGVDSTLKIQPAKLEDSAVYLCASRGTVFSETQYFGPGTRLLVL.